The clone carrying this T cell receptor (beta chain) has ten or more counts. The data derive from a study of T cells in Graves' hyperthyroidism and ophthalmopathy. Study details: Once the initial diagnosis was made, peripheral blood was obtained before any treatment.

Around 9.9 ml of fresh peripheral blood supplied the PBMCs. What was amplified from RNA transcripts were TCR beta CDR3 regions. TCR CDR3 regions were first amplified by RT-PCR with HTBI primers. TCRdb independently ran MiXCR on the multiplex PCR reads; one entry per CDR3 protein. Among roughly 380,000 distinct CDR3 sequences listed, around 18% were seen once. Germline CDR1 is LNHDA and CDR2 is SQIVND (reference sequence). The trim removed 5 bases at V and 4 bases at J, leaving 9 bases unmatched. The CDR3 loop spans 16 amino acids. The sample taken for sequencing was blood. This TCR derives from a woman aged 40-49 years with Graves' ophthalmopathy. The genes are TRBV19 and TRBJ2-7; 12 bases line up with TRBD2. The CDR3 sequence: CASSGLAGISSYEQYF. Written as DNA, the CDR3 is TGTGCCAGTAGTGGACTAGCGGGAATTTCTTCTTACGAGCAGTACTTC.